Sequencing of this T cell receptor (beta chain) was carried out in a study of shared clonotypes between healthy human individuals. The data were produced by immunoSEQ multiplex PCR, yet TCRdb's version contains in-frame clones alone and is incomplete. The sample lists some 2,500,000 clones; 80% to 95% were seen once. CDR3 size: 13 residues. Germline V gene sequence: CDR1 LGHNA, CDR2 YNFKEQ. With 0 bases removed from V and 11 bases from J, the gap between germline ends came to 13 bases. Study results and caveats: Shared across several donors were around 5% of the naive CD4 clonotypes.

Remarks on this clone: The target antigen is unknown.

The TCR sequence derives from a young man in good health. Some clones in this sample may be carry-over from other donors' samples. V gene TRBV4-2 combines with J gene TRBJ1-1, with TRBD1 as a possible D gene (6 bases). The sample taken for sequencing was naive CD4+ T cells from PBMCs. This sample's subset: CD45RA+ positively selected. CDR3 DNA sequence: TGTGCCAGCAGCCAAGAGTCACAGGGTGACGCTTTCTTT. It translates to CASSQESQGDAFF.